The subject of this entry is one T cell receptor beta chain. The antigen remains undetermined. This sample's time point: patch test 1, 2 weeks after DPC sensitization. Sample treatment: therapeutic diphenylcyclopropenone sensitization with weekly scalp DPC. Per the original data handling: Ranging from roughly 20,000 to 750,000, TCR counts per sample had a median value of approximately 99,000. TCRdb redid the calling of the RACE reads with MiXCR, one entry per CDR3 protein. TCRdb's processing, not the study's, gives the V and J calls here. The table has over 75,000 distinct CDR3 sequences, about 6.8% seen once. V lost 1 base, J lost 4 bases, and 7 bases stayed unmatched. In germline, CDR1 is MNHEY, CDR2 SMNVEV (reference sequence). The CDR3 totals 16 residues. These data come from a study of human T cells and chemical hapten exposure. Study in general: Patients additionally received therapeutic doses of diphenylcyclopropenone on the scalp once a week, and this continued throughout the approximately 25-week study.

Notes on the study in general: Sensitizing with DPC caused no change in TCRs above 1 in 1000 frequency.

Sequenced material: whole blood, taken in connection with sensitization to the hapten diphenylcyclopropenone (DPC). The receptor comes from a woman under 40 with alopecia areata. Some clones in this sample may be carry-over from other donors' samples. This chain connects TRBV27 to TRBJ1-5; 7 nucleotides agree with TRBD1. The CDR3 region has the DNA TGTGCCAGCAGTTTATTCCCGGACAGGATGAATCAGCCCCAGCATTTT. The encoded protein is CASSLFPDRMNQPQHF.